This T cell receptor (beta chain) originates from a study of blood T cell repertoires in COVID-19. The wider study: The cDNA or gDNA used as material had been derived from T cells, B-cell-depleted T cells, or PBMCs.

The V end lost 3 bases, the J end lost 7 bases, and 9 bases lay between the germline ends. The V gene's germline CDR1 is SGHTA and CDR2 FQGNSA. The CDR3 is 12 residues long. Only in-frame clones appear in the TCRdb table, and some are missing; sequencing was by immunoSEQ multiplex PCR. The repertoire holds just over 15,000 clones, with 80% as singletons. This clone came up a few times. This TCR came from a human donor in a cohort sampled during active COVID-19. This sequence joins TRBV7-2 and TRBJ1-2, with D unresolved. Sample: peripheral blood. CDR3 residues: CASSFAGTGYTF. CDR3 bases: TGTGCCAGCAGCTTCGCAGGAACTGGCTACACCTTC. Filled out from reference TRBV7-2 and TRBJ1-2, the complete variable domain reads GAGVSQSPSNKVTEKGKDVELRCDPISGHTALYWYRQSLGQGLEFLIYFQGNSAPDKSGLPSDRFSAERTGGSVSTLTIQRTQQEDSAVYLCASSFAGTGYTFGSGTRLTVV.